These 15 T cell receptor beta chains originate from one sample sequenced in a study of early T cells in non-severe SARS-CoV-2 infection. From the 5' RACE reads, TCRdb called clonotypes with MiXCR, one entry per CDR3 protein. The sample includes approximately 74,000 distinct CDR3 sequences, 11% to 15% seen only once; the top ten take about a tenth. Sample: whole blood. These receptors all stem from an adult who was a healthcare worker with PCR-confirmed SARS-CoV-2 infection or an uninfected control (not recorded which).

This clonotype has more than one count but fewer than ten. The V and J genes are TRBV6-2 or TRBV6-3 and TRBJ2-3; D gene uncertain. Trimming took 7 bases from V and 4 from J, leaving 27 bases between them. The V gene's germline CDR1 is MNHEY and CDR2 SVGEGT. This CDR3 comprises 18 residues. Written as DNA, the CDR3 is TGTGCCAGCATCAACCGAAGCCCTAAGTTGAGAACCCCAGATACGCAGTATTTT. It specifies CASINRSPKLRTPDTQYF.

This clonotype was seen more than once but under ten times. The chain links TRBV19 to TRBJ2-3; D is uncertain. Germline CDR1 and CDR2: LNHDA and SQIVND (reference sequence). The CDR3 extends over 18 amino acids. With 1 base removed from V and 1 base from J, the gap between germline ends came to 18 bases. This CDR3 reads CASSIVKALGHGTDTQYF. DNA of the CDR3: TGTGCCAGTAGTATAGTAAAAGCCTTAGGGCATGGCACAGATACGCAGTATTTT.

The chain recombines TRBV30 with TRBJ1-2; 7 nucleotides agree with TRBD1. V shed 4 bases, J shed 4 bases, and the junction held 9 bases outside the gene matches. CDR3 length equals 14 residues. Germline loops: CDR1 GTSNPN, CDR2 SVGIG (reference sequence). CDR3 residues: CAWKDKGALYGYTF. DNA of the CDR3: TGTGCCTGGAAGGACAAGGGGGCTCTCTATGGCTACACCTTC.

V gene TRBV12-3 or TRBV12-4 combines with J gene TRBJ2-7; TRBD1 agrees at 9 bases. The ends lost 4 bases at V and 6 bases at J; junction bases unmatched: 4. The length of the CDR3 is 13 residues. This CDR3 reads CASSWGGQGEQYF. CDR3 DNA: TGTGCCAGCAGTTGGGGGGGACAGGGCGAGCAGTACTTC.

This clonotype was seen a handful of times. The rearrangement joins TRBV2 to TRBJ1-5, with 8 bases matching TRBD1. The V gene's germline CDR1 is SNHLY and CDR2 FYNNEI. Trimming removed 5 bases from V and 1 base from J; junction bases left unmatched: 7. There are 16 residues in the CDR3. In nucleotides, the CDR3 is TGTGCCAGCAGTCTAATCCGGGACAGGAGCAATCAGCCCCAGCATTTT. Translation: CASSLIRDRSNQPQHF.

This chain uses TRBV5-1 with TRBJ1-1; TRBD1 aligns across 7 bases. Germline V gives CDR1 SGHRS, CDR2 YFSETQ. V was clipped by 3 bases and J by 5 bases; unmatched bases: 7. The CDR3 consists of 14 residues. The CDR3 protein is CASSWGQRRTEAFF. Written as DNA, the CDR3 is TGCGCCAGCAGCTGGGGACAGCGTCGGACTGAAGCTTTCTTT.

In its sample, this clonotype was seen a few times. The chain's CDR3 is CSAKTDQGTDTQYF. Here the CDR3 DNA reads TGCAGTGCTAAGACAGATCAGGGCACAGATACGCAGTATTTT. The V and J genes are TRBV20-1 and TRBJ2-3; TRBD1 is a possible D gene (5 bases). The ends were cut back, 4 bases at V and 1 base at J, with 12 bases in the middle. The CDR3 has 14 residues. Germline lookup yields CDR1 DFQATT and CDR2 SNEGSKA (reference sequence).

This clonotype was detected a few times. This sequence joins TRBV7-6 and TRBJ2-7, with 7 positions matching TRBD2. The CDR3 has 17 residues. CDR1 and CDR2 (germline): SGHVS, FNYEAQ. V lost 0 bases and J lost 1; bases outside the gene matches: 9. CDR3 coding DNA: TGTGCCAGCAGCTTAGCTCCGGCGGGGGAAGGGTCCTACGAGCAGTACTTC. This encodes CASSLAPAGEGSYEQYF.

The table lists this clonotype with a few counts. The gene calls are TRBV27 and TRBJ2-2, with 7 nucleotides matching TRBD2. The germline gives CDR1 MNHEY, CDR2 SMNVEV (reference sequence). The CDR3 runs 16 residues. Trimming removed 7 bases from V and 5 bases from J; junction bases left unmatched: 13. DNA for the CDR3: TGTGCCAGCACCCCCAGAGGAACGGGGGGAACCGGGGAGCTGTTTTTT. Its translation: CASTPRGTGGTGELFF.

There are a few counts of this clonotype. V is TRBV2 and J is TRBJ1-1; D is ambiguous. The germline gives CDR1 SNHLY, CDR2 FYNNEI. Trimming removed 6 bases from V and 8 bases from J, with 16 bases in between. This CDR3 region has 13 residues. The CDR3 protein is CASSWTVNREAFF. The CDR3 coding sequence is TGTGCCAGCAGCTGGACGGTAAATAGGGAAGCTTTCTTT.

The chain joins TRBV6-1 to TRBJ2-2, with 8 bases matching TRBD2. The CDR3 extends over 13 amino acids. J lost 5 bases, V lost 6 bases, and 2 bases had no gene match. From germline, CDR1 is MNHNS and CDR2 SASEGT. CDR3 sequence (DNA): TGTGCCAGCAGACTAGCGGCTACCGGGGAGCTGTTTTTT. Protein sequence: CASRLAATGELFF.

The chain has TRBV29-1 and TRBJ1-2; maybe TRBD1 (5 bases). Germline loops: CDR1 SQVTM, CDR2 ANQGSEA. V was pared by 3 bases and J by 4 bases, with 12 bases between. This CDR3 has 13 amino acids. CDR3 sequence (DNA): TGCAGCGTTGACGGGGCAGGCGGCTATGGCTACACCTTC. This sequence encodes CSVDGAGGYGYTF.

V usage is TRBV6-6 and J usage is TRBJ2-1; D unclear. Germline V CDR1 and CDR2: MNHNY, SVGAGI (reference sequence). This CDR3 is 15 amino acids long. V lost 2 bases, J lost 2 bases, and 10 bases lay in between. CDR3 sequence (DNA): TGTGCCAGCAGTTACCCCCCGGAAACCTACAATGAGCAGTTCTTC. Encoded protein: CASSYPPETYNEQFF.

This clonotype occurred many times. The rearrangement uses TRBV20-1 and TRBJ1-6; 7 bases agree with TRBD1. Unmatched junction bases numbered 9, after V lost 5 bases and J lost 11 bases. CDR3 length: 13 residues. The V gene's germline CDR1 is DFQATT and CDR2 SNEGSKA (reference sequence). The chain's CDR3 is CSAGGTESAPLHF. The CDR3 bases are TGCAGTGCTGGGGGGACAGAGTCCGCACCCCTCCACTTT.

The table lists this clonotype with a few counts. Written as DNA, the CDR3 is TGTGCCAGCAGCCAAGACCTAAGCGGGGGGGCCGTGAATGAGCAGTTCTTC. Encoded protein: CASSQDLSGGAVNEQFF. The V call is TRBV4-2, the J call TRBJ2-1, with 10 bases fitting TRBD2. The V and J ends lost 0 bases and 7 bases, in that order; junction bases with no gene match: 9. The CDR3 sequence is 17 residues long. Germline-derived CDR1 and CDR2 are LGHNA and YNFKEQ.